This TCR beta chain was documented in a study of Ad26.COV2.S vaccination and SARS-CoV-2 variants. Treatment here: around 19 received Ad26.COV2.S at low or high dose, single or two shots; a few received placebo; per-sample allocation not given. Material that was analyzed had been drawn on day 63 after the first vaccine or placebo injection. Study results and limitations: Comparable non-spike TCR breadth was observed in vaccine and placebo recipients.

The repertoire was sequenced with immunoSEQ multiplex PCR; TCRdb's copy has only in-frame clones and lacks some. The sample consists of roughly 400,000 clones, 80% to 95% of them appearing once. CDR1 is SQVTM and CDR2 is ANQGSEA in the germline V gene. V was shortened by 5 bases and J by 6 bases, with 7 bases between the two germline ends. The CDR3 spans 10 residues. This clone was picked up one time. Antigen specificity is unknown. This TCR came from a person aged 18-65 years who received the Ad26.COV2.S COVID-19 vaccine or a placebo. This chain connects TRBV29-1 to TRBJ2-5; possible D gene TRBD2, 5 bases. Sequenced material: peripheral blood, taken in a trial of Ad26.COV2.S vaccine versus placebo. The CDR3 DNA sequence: TGCAGCGTTTCGGGAAAGACCCAGTACTTC. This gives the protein CSVSGKTQYF.